Below are 30 T cell receptor beta chains sequenced from a single sample in a study of blood T cell repertoires in COVID-19. Sequencing used immunoSEQ multiplex PCR; TCRdb keeps in-frame clones, though not all of them. The top ten clones hold 2.5% to 3% of a sample with 330,000 or so clones, about 88% of them seen once. The sequencing sample was made of PBMCs or T cells enriched from blood (not recorded which). The receptors originated from a woman in her 30s who had recovered from COVID-19.

The V call is TRBV7-8, the J call TRBJ2-3; D remains ambiguous. The CDR3 totals 16 residues. The germline V gene has CDR1 SGHVS and CDR2 FQNEAQ. V dropped 5 bases and J dropped 2 bases, with 17 bases sitting between them. In nucleotides, the CDR3 is TGTGCCAGCAGCCTACCTTTGCGTGGTATCACAGATACGCAGTATTTT. Translating gives CASSLPLRGITDTQYF.

The rearrangement joins TRBV9 to TRBJ2-1; weak D call: TRBD1 (6 bases). This CDR3 has 15 residues. Germline-derived CDR1 and CDR2 are SGDLS and YYNGEE. The V end lost 3 bases, the J end lost 3 bases, and 13 bases lay between the germline ends. This chain's CDR3 is CASSASGTNYNEQFF. In DNA form, the CDR3 reads TGTGCCAGCAGCGCCTCCGGGACAAACTACAATGAGCAGTTCTTC.

V and J are TRBV6-5 and TRBJ1-5; 7 bases match TRBD1. With V trimmed by 0 bases and J by 6 bases, 5 bases remained unmatched. This CDR3 contains 15 residues. CDR1 is MNHEY, CDR2 SVGAGI, per germline. CDR3 sequence (DNA): TGTGCCAGCAGTTACTCGGTGACAGGGACTCAGCCCCAGCATTTT. It is translated as CASSYSVTGTQPQHF.

The chain combines TRBV2 with TRBJ2-7; 10 nucleotides match TRBD1. Per germline, CDR1 SNHLY and CDR2 FYNNEI. The length of the CDR3 is 15 residues. Trimming cost V 2 bases and J 5 bases; bases outside gene matches: 6. DNA for the CDR3: TGTGCCAGCAGTGAAACGATAGGGACAGGGGACGAGCAGTACTTC. Its protein product is CASSETIGTGDEQYF.

This clone was counted only a few times. The rearrangement uses TRBV4-2 and TRBJ2-6, with D hard to call. Germline V gene lookup returns CDR1 LGHNA and CDR2 YNFKEQ. V lost 0 bases to trimming and J lost 0 bases, with 6 bases between them. The length of the CDR3 is 16 residues. The CDR3 reads CASSQETRSGANVLTF. The DNA for the CDR3 is TGTGCCAGCAGCCAAGAAACTCGCTCTGGGGCCAACGTCCTGACTTTC.

The rearrangement joins TRBV29-1 to TRBJ2-1, with TRBD1 identical over 7 bases. V was clipped by 5 bases and J by 4 bases; unmatched bases: 8. The CDR3 totals 14 residues. Germline V lookup: CDR1 SQVTM, CDR2 ANQGSEA. In DNA, the CDR3 is TGCAGCGTTATACGGACAGGACCGTACAATGAGCAGTTCTTC. Translated: CSVIRTGPYNEQFF.

This chain connects TRBV7-8 to TRBJ2-5; 11 bases are shared with TRBD1. The CDR3 loop spans 15 amino acids. Germline values: CDR1 SGHVS, CDR2 FQNEAQ. J lost 6 bases, V lost 5 bases, and 8 bases had no gene match. CDR3 DNA sequence: TGTGCCAGCAGCCTCTCGCGGGACAGGGGGAAGACCCAGTACTTC. Translated: CASSLSRDRGKTQYF. Full variable domain (outside the CDR3, taken from reference TRBV7-8 and TRBJ2-5): GAGVSQSPRYKVAKRGQDVALRCDPISGHVSLFWYQQALGQGPEFLTYFQNEAQLDKSGLPSDRFFAERPEGSVSTLKIQRTQQEDSAVYLCASSLSRDRGKTQYFGPGTRLLVL.

This chain joins TRBV5-6 and TRBJ2-2; 8 nucleotides line up with TRBD2. The CDR3 has 16 residues. Per germline, CDR1 SGHDT and CDR2 YYEEEE. V shed 3 bases, J shed 4 bases, and the junction held 8 bases outside the gene matches. The CDR3 sequence: CASSSWGLDSTGELFF. In nucleotides, the CDR3 is TGTGCCAGCAGCTCGTGGGGACTAGACTCCACCGGGGAGCTGTTTTTT.

The chain joins TRBV29-1 to TRBJ1-1; D is ambiguous. CDR1 SQVTM and CDR2 ANQGSEA come from the germline V gene. CDR3 size: 14 residues. The V gene lost 4 bases and the J gene lost 1 base, with 13 bases spanning the gap. CDR3 nucleotides: TGCAGCGTTGCGTCCGGGTCGACGAACACTGAAGCTTTCTTT. This codes for CSVASGSTNTEAFF.

The rearrangement joins TRBV3-1 (or the pseudogene TRBV3-2) to TRBJ2-5; the match to TRBD1 covers 8 bases. V dropped 2 bases and J dropped 5; count of bases not matched to a gene: 4. This CDR3 contains 14 residues. Looked up from germline, CDR1 is LGHDT and CDR2 is YNNKEL (reference sequence). The CDR3 nucleotides are TGTGCCAGCAGCCAACGGACAGGGTTTGAGACCCAGTACTTC. This encodes CASSQRTGFETQYF.

The chain uses TRBV4-2 and TRBJ1-2, with D tentatively TRBD1 (5 bases). Germline-derived CDR1 and CDR2 are LGHNA and YNFKEQ. There are 15 residues in the CDR3. Trimming cost V 0 bases and J 5 bases, with 13 bases left between them. The CDR3 region has the DNA TGTGCCAGCAGCCAAGACGGAGGGGTGGGGTATGGCTACACCTTC. It is translated as CASSQDGGVGYGYTF.

The rearrangement links TRBV27 to TRBJ1-2; D might be TRBD1 (5 bases). The germline V and J ends were trimmed by 0 bases and 7 bases, with 15 bases remaining between them. The CDR3 contains 15 residues. The germline CDR1 and CDR2 sequences are MNHEY and SMNVEV (reference sequence). The CDR3 bases are TGTGCCAGCAGTTTATCCCCGTTTACAGGATCTGGCTACACCTTC. Amino acids: CASSLSPFTGSGYTF.

The J gene is TRBJ2-7, the V gene TRBV6-4; 8 nucleotides line up with TRBD2. The CDR3 sequence is 15 residues long. The germline gives CDR1 MRHNA, CDR2 SNTAGT. With V trimmed by 2 bases and J by 1 base, 4 bases remained unmatched. CDR3 sequence (DNA): TGTGCCAGCAGTGACAAGCGGGAGAAGTCCTACGAGCAGTACTTC. Translation gives CASSDKREKSYEQYF.

The chain joins TRBV28 to TRBJ1-4; 7 nucleotides agree with TRBD1. Trimming removed 3 bases from V and 10 bases from J; junction bases left unmatched: 8. In germline, CDR1 is MDHEN, CDR2 SYDVKM. This CDR3 has 14 residues. DNA for the CDR3: TGTGCCAGCAGTTTCGGGACAGAGGTCGCAAAACTGTTTTTT. It yields the protein CASSFGTEVAKLFF.

V is TRBV27 and J is TRBJ2-2; D gene unclear. V was trimmed by 3 bases and J by 5 bases, leaving 4 bases between them. Germline V gene sequence: CDR1 MNHEY, CDR2 SMNVEV (reference sequence). This CDR3 is 12 amino acids long. The CDR3 here is CASSLRTGELFF. CDR3 in DNA: TGTGCCAGCAGTTTGAGAACCGGGGAGCTGTTTTTT.

The rearrangement joins TRBV5-1 to TRBJ1-1; 8 nucleotides agree with TRBD1. This CDR3 is 14 amino acids long. CDR1 is SGHRS, CDR2 YFSETQ, per germline. V was clipped by 2 bases and J by 4 bases; unmatched bases: 4. The CDR3 bases are TGCGCCAGCAGCTTACAGGGGGGTGGCACTGAAGCTTTCTTT. This encodes CASSLQGGGTEAFF.

The chain joins TRBV19 to TRBJ1-1, with 7 bases aligning to TRBD1. There are 17 residues in the CDR3. The V and J ends lost 2 bases and 0 bases, in that order; junction bases with no gene match: 9. Germline lookup yields CDR1 LNHDA and CDR2 SQIVND (reference sequence). The CDR3 nucleotides read TGTGCCAGTAGTATAATAATGTCGACAGGGATGAACACTGAAGCTTTCTTT. This codes for CASSIIMSTGMNTEAFF.

The chain employs TRBV11-2 and TRBJ2-7; 8 nucleotides align to TRBD2. The CDR3 is 15 amino acids. Germline assignment: CDR1 SGHAT and CDR2 FQNNGV. V was pared by 4 bases and J by 5 bases, with 10 bases of the junction left unmatched. CDR3 DNA sequence: TGTGCCAGCAGCTCGACAGCGGGGGACCTTAACGAGCAGTACTTC. This gives the protein CASSSTAGDLNEQYF.

The gene calls are TRBV4-1 and TRBJ2-7; TRBD1 is a possible D gene (5 bases). Germline CDR1 is MGHRA and CDR2 is YSYEKL. This CDR3 spans 14 amino acids. Trimming cost V 1 base and J 5 bases, with 12 bases left between them. The CDR3, as DNA: TGCGCCAGCAGCCAAGTTCAGGGATCCAACGAGCAGTACTTC. This codes for CASSQVQGSNEQYF.

The DNA for the CDR3 is TGTGCCACCAGTGATCCGGGGACAGCCCGCCCCGGGGAGCTGTTTTTT. Amino acids: CATSDPGTARPGELFF. The J gene is TRBJ2-2, the V gene TRBV24-1, with 7 bases fitting TRBD1. The CDR3 loop spans 16 amino acids. The J segment lost 6 bases and the V segment lost 3 bases, leaving 9 bases of the junction unmatched. Germline CDR1 KGHDR, CDR2 SFDVKD.

V is TRBV5-1 and J is TRBJ2-2; D ambiguous. V lost 6 bases, J lost 1 base, and 4 bases lay in between. The CDR3 has 12 residues. Germline loops: CDR1 SGHRS, CDR2 YFSETQ. CDR3 coding DNA: TGCGCCAGCATGCGGAACACCGGGGAGCTGTTTTTT. Its translation is CASMRNTGELFF.

The chain is built from TRBV7-9 and TRBJ2-7, with 7 bases fitting TRBD1. Germline CDR1 SEHNR, CDR2 FQNEAQ (reference sequence). The CDR3 spans 13 residues. The J segment lost 4 bases and the V segment lost 4 bases, leaving 4 bases of the junction unmatched. The CDR3 bases are TGTGCCAGCAGCTGGGACAGCATATACGAGCAGTACTTC. Protein: CASSWDSIYEQYF.

The chain employs TRBV7-9 and TRBJ2-1, with D possibly matching TRBD2 (6 bases). The CDR3 sequence is 15 residues long. Trimming removed 8 bases at V and 12 bases at J, with 26 bases between. Germline V gene lookup returns CDR1 SEHNR and CDR2 FQNEAQ (reference sequence). CDR3: CASLPASVNFYGQFF. CDR3 DNA: TGTGCCAGCCTCCCGGCTAGCGTCAACTTTTATGGGCAGTTCTTC.

The chain recombines TRBV10-1 with TRBJ1-5; tentatively, D is TRBD1 (6 bases). The CDR3 length is 14 residues. Germline V gene data show CDR1 as WNHNN and CDR2 as SYGVQD (reference sequence). V lost 7 bases, J lost 7 bases, and 17 bases lay in between. This CDR3 is CASKTDRLGQPQHF. Written as DNA, the CDR3 is TGCGCCAGCAAGACGGACAGACTGGGGCAGCCCCAGCATTTT.

V is TRBV10-2 and J is TRBJ2-7; tentative D call: TRBD1 (5 bases). V lost 2 bases and J 2 bases, leaving 13 bases between the germline ends. The CDR3 is 15 residues long. Germline-derived CDR1 and CDR2 are WSHSY and SAAADI. DNA of the CDR3: TGCGCCAGCAGTGAGGGGGTGACAGCCCCCTACGAGCAGTACTTC. Protein product: CASSEGVTAPYEQYF.

The genes are TRBV3-1 (or the pseudogene TRBV3-2) and TRBJ1-1; D is uncertain. Per germline, CDR1 LGHDT and CDR2 YNNKEL (reference sequence). Trimming removed 6 bases at V and 1 base at J, with 9 bases between. CDR3 length: 13 amino acids. The CDR3 DNA reads TGTGCCAGCAGACGGGATGGGAACACTGAAGCTTTCTTT. Protein: CASRRDGNTEAFF.

The CDR3 DNA is TGTGCCAGCAGTCGCGCAGGGGTTAGCTATGGCTACACCTTC. Its protein product is CASSRAGVSYGYTF. This sequence joins TRBV5-6 and TRBJ1-2; D may be TRBD1 (6 bases). V was pared by 5 bases and J by 4 bases, with 15 bases between. Germline values: CDR1 SGHDT, CDR2 YYEEEE. This CDR3 comprises 14 residues.

DNA of the CDR3: TGTGCCTGGACTAGCGGAGACAATGAGCAGTTCTTC. Its translation is CAWTSGDNEQFF. The V and J genes are TRBV30 and TRBJ2-1; TRBD2 matches at 7 bases. Germline V gene data show CDR1 as GTSNPN and CDR2 as SVGIG (reference sequence). V lost 4 bases to trimming and J lost 5 bases; unmatched junction nucleotides: 2. The CDR3 loop spans 12 amino acids.

This chain joins TRBV28 and TRBJ2-7; TRBD1 agrees at 8 bases. Trimming cost V 3 bases and J 5 bases; bases outside gene matches: 12. Germline CDR1 and CDR2: MDHEN and SYDVKM. The CDR3 is 16 residues long. Here the CDR3 DNA reads TGTGCCAGCAGTTTGAACGGACAGGGTAATGATCACGAGCAGTACTTC. Encoded protein: CASSLNGQGNDHEQYF.

The chain combines TRBV15 with TRBJ2-1; 14 nucleotides match TRBD2. Trimming removed 4 bases from V and 9 bases from J; junction bases left unmatched: 11. Germline V gene data show CDR1 as LNHNV and CDR2 as YYDKDF (reference sequence). This CDR3 is built from 17 residues. This CDR3 reads CATSTGLAGARGSEQFF. DNA of the CDR3: TGTGCCACCAGCACGGGACTAGCGGGGGCCCGAGGGTCTGAGCAGTTCTTC.